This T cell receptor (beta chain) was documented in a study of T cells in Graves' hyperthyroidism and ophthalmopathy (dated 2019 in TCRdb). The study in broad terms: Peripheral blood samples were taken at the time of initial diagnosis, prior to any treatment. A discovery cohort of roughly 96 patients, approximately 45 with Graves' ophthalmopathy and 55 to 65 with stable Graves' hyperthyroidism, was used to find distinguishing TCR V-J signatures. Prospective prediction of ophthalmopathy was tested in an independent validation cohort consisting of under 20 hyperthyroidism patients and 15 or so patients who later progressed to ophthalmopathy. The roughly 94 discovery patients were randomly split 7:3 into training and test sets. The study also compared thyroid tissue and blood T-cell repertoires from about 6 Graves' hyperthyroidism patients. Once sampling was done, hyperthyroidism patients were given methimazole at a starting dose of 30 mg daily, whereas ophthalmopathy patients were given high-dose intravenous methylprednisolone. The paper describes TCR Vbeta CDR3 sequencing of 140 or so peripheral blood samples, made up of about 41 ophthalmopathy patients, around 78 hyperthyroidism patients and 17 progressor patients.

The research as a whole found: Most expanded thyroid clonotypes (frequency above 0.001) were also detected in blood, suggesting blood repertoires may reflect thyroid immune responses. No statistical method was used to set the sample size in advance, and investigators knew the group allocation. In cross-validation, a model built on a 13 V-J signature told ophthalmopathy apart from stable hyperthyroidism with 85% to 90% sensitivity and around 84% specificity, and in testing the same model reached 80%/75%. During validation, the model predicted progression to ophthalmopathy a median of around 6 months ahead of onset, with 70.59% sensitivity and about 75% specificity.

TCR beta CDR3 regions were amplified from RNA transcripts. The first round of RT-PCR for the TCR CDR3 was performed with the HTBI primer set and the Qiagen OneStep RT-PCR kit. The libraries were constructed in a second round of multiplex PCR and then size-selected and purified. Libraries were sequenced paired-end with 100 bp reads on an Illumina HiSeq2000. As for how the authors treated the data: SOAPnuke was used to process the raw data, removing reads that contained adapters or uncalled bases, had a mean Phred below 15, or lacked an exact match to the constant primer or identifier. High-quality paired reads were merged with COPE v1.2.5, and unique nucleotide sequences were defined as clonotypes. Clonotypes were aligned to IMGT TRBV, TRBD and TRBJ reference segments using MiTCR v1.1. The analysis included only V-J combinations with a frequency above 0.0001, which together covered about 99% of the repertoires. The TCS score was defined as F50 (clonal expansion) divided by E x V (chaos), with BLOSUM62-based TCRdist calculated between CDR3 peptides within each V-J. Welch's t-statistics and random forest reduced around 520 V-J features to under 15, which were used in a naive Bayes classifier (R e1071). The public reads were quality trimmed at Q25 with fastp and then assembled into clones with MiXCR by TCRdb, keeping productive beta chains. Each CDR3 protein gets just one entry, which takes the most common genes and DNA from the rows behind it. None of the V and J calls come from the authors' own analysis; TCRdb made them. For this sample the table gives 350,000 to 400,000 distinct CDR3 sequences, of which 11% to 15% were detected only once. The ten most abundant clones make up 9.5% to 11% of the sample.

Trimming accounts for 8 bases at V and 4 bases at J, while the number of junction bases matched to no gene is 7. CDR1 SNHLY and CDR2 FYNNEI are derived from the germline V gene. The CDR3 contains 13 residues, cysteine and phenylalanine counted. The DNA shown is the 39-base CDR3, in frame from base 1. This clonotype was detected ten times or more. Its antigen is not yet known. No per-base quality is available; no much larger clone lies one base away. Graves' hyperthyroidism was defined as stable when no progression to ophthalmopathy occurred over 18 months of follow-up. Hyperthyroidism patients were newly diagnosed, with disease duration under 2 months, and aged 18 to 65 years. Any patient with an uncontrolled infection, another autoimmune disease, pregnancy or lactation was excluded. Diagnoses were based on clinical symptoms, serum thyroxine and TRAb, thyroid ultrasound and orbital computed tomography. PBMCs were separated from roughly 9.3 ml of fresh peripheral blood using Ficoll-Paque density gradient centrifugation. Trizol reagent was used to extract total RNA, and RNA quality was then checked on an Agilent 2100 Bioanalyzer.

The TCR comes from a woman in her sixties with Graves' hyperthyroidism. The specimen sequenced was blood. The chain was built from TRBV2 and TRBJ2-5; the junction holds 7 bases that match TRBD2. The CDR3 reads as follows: CASAPGGRETQYF. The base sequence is TGTGCCAGCGCCCCCGGCGGGAGAGAGACCCAGTACTTC.